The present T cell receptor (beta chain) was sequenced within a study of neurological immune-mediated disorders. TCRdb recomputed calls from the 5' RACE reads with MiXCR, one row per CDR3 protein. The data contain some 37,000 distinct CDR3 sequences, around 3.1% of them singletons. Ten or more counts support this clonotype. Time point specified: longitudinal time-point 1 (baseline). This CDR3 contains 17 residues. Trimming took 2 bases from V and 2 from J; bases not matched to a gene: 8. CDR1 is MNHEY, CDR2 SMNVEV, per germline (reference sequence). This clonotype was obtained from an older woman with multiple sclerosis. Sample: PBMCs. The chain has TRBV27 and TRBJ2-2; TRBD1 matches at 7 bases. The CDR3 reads CASSLVPTGANTGELFF. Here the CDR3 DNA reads TGTGCCAGCAGTTTAGTACCTACAGGGGCAAACACCGGGGAGCTGTTTTTT.